The 2 T cell receptor beta chains listed next were all sequenced from one sample in a study of Ad26.COV2.S vaccination and SARS-CoV-2 variants. Specified treatment: about 20 received Ad26.COV2.S at low or high dose, single or two shots; roughly 5 received placebo; per-sample allocation not given. Collection of the samples took place on day 63 after the first injection of vaccine or placebo. Only in-frame clones appear in the TCRdb table, and some are missing; sequencing was by immunoSEQ multiplex PCR. The top ten clones hold 10% to 15% of a sample with 410,000 or so clones, approximately 92% of them seen once. The sample in question was peripheral blood, obtained in a trial of Ad26.COV2.S vaccine versus placebo. All receptors derive from a person aged 18-65 years who received the Ad26.COV2.S COVID-19 vaccine or a placebo.

V gene TRBV5-6 combines with J gene TRBJ2-3, with TRBD2 matching 7 bases. The CDR3 is 15 residues long. Per the germline V gene, CDR1 is SGHDT and CDR2 is YYEEEE. J was trimmed by 3 bases and V by 0 bases; bases with no gene match: 4. The CDR3 region has the DNA TGTGCCAGCAGCTTGGCAGGACTAGGGACAGATACGCAGTATTTT. The encoded protein is CASSLAGLGTDTQYF.

On this clone itself: The same CDR3 also results from other DNA sequences found in this sample. V gene TRBV18 combines with J gene TRBJ1-1; a possible D gene is TRBD1 (6 bases). Germline CDR1 KGHSH, CDR2 LQKENI. The CDR3 consists of 13 residues. The V gene lost 5 bases and the J gene lost 1 base, with 8 bases spanning the gap. As DNA, the CDR3 is TGTGCCAGCTCATCGACAGGGAACACTGAAGCTTTCTTT. It yields the protein CASSSTGNTEAFF.